Each of the 7 T cell receptor beta chains below was sequenced from the same sample in a study of T-cell reconstitution after alpha-beta-depleted transplantation in children. Preparing the TCRbeta library involved the use of unique molecular identifiers. Using its own MiXCR run on the PCR reads, TCRdb lists one record per CDR3 protein. The sample holds about a million distinct CDR3 sequences, about 31% seen once. The sample was PBMCs, mostly from graft donor cells, taken 360 days after TCRalphabeta/CD19-depleted stem cell transplant. The receptors shown here come from a boy in the first two years of life who had a stem cell transplant for SCID, so the T cells may come from the graft donor.

This chain uses TRBV4-1 with TRBJ2-2; D remains unclear. The CDR3 totals 12 residues. CDR1 is MGHRA, CDR2 YSYEKL, per germline. V lost 5 bases, J lost 8 bases, and 9 bases lay in between. In DNA form, the CDR3 reads TGCGCCAGCAGCGGTCAAAGGGGGGAGCTGTTTTTT. Amino acids: CASSGQRGELFF.

The chain uses TRBV20-1 and TRBJ2-1, with 8 bases that match TRBD2. The V and J ends lost 1 base and 4 bases, in that order; junction bases with no gene match: 3. The V gene's germline CDR1 is DFQATT and CDR2 SNEGSKA (reference sequence). The CDR3 has 14 amino acids. CDR3 residues: CSARGGGRYNEQFF. DNA of the CDR3: TGCAGTGCTAGAGGCGGGGGGCGATACAATGAGCAGTTCTTC.

The table lists this clonotype with a count of one. The chain couples TRBV5-1 to TRBJ1-1; unclear D gene. The V end lost 3 bases, the J end lost 7 bases, and 13 bases lay between the germline ends. CDR1 and CDR2 from the germline V gene are SGHRS and YFSETQ. This CDR3 has 13 amino acids. The CDR3 is CASSSLTGSEAFF. In nucleotides, the CDR3 is TGCGCCAGCAGCTCCCTGACGGGGAGTGAAGCTTTCTTT.

J is TRBJ2-1 and V is TRBV6-6, with D possibly being TRBD2 (6 bases). The CDR3 is 12 amino acids. Germline CDR1 reads MNHNY; CDR2 reads SVGAGI (reference sequence). V was shortened by 6 bases and J by 9 bases, with 12 bases between the two germline ends. The CDR3 bases are TGTGCCAGCAGATCCACTAGCAGTGAGCAGTTCTTC. It codes for CASRSTSSEQFF.

The chain recombines TRBV10-3 with TRBJ2-1; 13 nucleotides match TRBD2. This CDR3 has 16 residues. With V trimmed by 3 bases and J by 2 bases, 1 base remained unmatched. Per germline, CDR1 ENHRY and CDR2 SYGVKD. DNA of the CDR3: TGTGCCATCAGTGATACTAGCGGGGGGGCCTACAATGAGCAGTTCTTC. It translates to CAISDTSGGAYNEQFF.

This clonotype was seen more than once but under ten times. The J gene is TRBJ2-7, the V gene TRBV27, with TRBD1 identical over 9 bases. V gave up 1 base and J gave up 3 bases; unmatched junction bases: 7. CDR3 length equals 16 residues. Per germline, CDR1 MNHEY and CDR2 SMNVEV (reference sequence). In DNA form, the CDR3 reads TGTGCCAGCAGTTTATACGGCGGACAGGGGTTCTACGAGCAGTACTTC. It codes for CASSLYGGQGFYEQYF.

This CDR3 is CASSYSNEWWELFF. In DNA form, the CDR3 reads TGTGCCAGCAGTTACTCCAACGAATGGTGGGAGCTGTTTTTT. The chain recombines TRBV6-5 with TRBJ2-2; no firm D call. CDR1 MNHEY and CDR2 SVGAGI come from the germline V gene. This CDR3 spans 14 amino acids. V was pared by 0 bases and J by 9 bases, with 11 bases between.